A single T cell receptor (beta chain) is shown here with its context. The sample originates from a study of blood T cell repertoires in COVID-19. Across the whole study: Donors in the United States, Italy and Spain gave samples during acute or convalescent COVID-19. Nucleic acid was either cDNA or gDNA, and it came from T cells, B-cell-depleted T cells, or PBMCs.

Methods used by the authors: Amplified reference gene primers provided the basis for estimating nucleated cell counts. Assay: immunoSEQ multiplex PCR; the TCRdb copy retains only in-frame clones and omits some. V and J calls and clone size are those listed in that table; D and trimming were worked out from the DNA. This sample has around 130,000 clones, with 75% to 85% found just once. The origin of this receptor is a man of 80 years or more with acute or convalescent COVID-19. Sequencing used peripheral blood.

The CDR3 spells CATSVLSTGELFF. In DNA, the CDR3 is TGTGCCACCAGTGTTCTTAGCACCGGGGAGCTGTTTTTT. This chain joins TRBV24-1 and TRBJ2-2; no clear D. This CDR3 is 13 amino acids long. The germline V and J ends were trimmed by 5 bases and 4 bases, with 7 bases remaining between them. Germline CDR1 reads KGHDR; CDR2 reads SFDVKD.